This T cell receptor (beta chain) was identified during a study of OX40 agonist ivuxolimab in advanced cancers. Study-level background: The study gave patients intravenous ivuxolimab at 0.01 to 10 mg/kg every 2 weeks. Dose-escalation subjects each had hepatocellular carcinoma, melanoma, renal cell or head and neck cancer. Study results and limitations: At 0.1 to 3.0 mg/kg and by week 6, CD4+ and CD8+ T cells in the blood had expanded clonally.

This clone has just a few counts. What it binds is not known. This table comes from immunoSEQ multiplex PCR, and its TCRdb copy is limited to in-frame clones, with some not included. In the table there are about 14,000 clones, 82% of which are singletons. V was trimmed by 8 bases and J by 4 bases, leaving 9 bases between them. Per germline, CDR1 MDHEN and CDR2 SYDVKM. The CDR3 is made up of 11 amino acids. The source of this sequence is an adult with an advanced solid tumor such as melanoma, head and neck, liver or kidney cancer. The chain uses TRBV28 and TRBJ2-7; no clear D. This specimen consisted of CD4+ or CD8+ T cells sorted from blood, obtained in a trial of the OX40 agonist ivuxolimab. CDR3 sequence: CASRWKYEQYF. CDR3 DNA: TGTGCCAGCCGGTGGAAGTACGAGCAGTACTTC.